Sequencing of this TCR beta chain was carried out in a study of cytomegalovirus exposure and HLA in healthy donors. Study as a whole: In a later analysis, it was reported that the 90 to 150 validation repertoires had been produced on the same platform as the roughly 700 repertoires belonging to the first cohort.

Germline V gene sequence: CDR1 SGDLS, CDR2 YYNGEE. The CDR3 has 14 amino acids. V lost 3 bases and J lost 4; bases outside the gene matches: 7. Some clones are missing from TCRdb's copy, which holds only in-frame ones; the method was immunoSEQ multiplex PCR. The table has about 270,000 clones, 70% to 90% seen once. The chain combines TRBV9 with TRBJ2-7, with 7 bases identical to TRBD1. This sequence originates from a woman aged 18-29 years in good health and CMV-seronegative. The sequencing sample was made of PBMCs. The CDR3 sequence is CASSAAGTEYEQYF. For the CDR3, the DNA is TGTGCCAGCAGCGCGGCCGGGACAGAATACGAGCAGTACTTC.